The source of this T cell receptor beta chain is a study of T-cell memory formation after mild COVID-19. Study context: Largely, TCR clusters stayed within a single donor. The study, taken as a whole, reports: Pre-infection memory already had some responding clones, implying cross-reactive memory joined.

V gave up 8 bases and J gave up 3 bases, with 23 bases separating them. Germline CDR1 MNHEY, CDR2 SMNVEV (reference sequence). The CDR3 consists of 18 residues. TCR alpha and TCR beta cDNA libraries carrying sample barcodes and UMIs came from 5'RACE with constant-segment primers. TCRdb processed the 5' RACE reads anew with MiXCR; each CDR3 protein has one entry. The repertoire holds hundreds of thousands of distinct CDR3 sequences, with 17% as singletons. This clonotype came up a few times. The antigen remains undetermined. This chain uses TRBV27 with TRBJ1-6, with D possibly TRBD1 on 5 matching bases. This TCR was sampled from an adult woman who had mild COVID-19 (a few samples of this study predate the infection). Cell type and time point are not known. The sequenced sample consisted of PBMCs or a T cell subset sorted from them (not recorded which). CDR3 in DNA: TGTGCCAGCGGGTTCGCGCAATGGGGCGCACGCTATAATTCACCCCTCCACTTT. Translated: CASGFAQWGARYNSPLHF.